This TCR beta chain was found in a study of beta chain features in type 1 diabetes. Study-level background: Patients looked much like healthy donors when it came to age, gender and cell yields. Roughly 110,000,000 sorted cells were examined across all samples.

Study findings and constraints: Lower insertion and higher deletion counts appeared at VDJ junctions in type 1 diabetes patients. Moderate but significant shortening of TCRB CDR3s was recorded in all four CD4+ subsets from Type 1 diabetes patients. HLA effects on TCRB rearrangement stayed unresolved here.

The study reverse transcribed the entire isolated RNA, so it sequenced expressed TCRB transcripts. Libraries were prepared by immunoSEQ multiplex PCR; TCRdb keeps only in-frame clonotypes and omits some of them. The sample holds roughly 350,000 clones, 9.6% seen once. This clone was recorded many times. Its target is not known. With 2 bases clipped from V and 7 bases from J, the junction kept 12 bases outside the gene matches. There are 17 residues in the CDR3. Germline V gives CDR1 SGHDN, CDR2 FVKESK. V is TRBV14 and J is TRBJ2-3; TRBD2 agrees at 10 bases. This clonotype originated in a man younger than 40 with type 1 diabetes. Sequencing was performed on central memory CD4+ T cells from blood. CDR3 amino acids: CASSQFAGLAGVHTQYF. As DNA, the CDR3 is TGTGCCAGCAGCCAATTCGCAGGGCTAGCGGGAGTACATACGCAGTATTTT.